This T cell receptor beta chain was recorded in a study of T cells in Graves' hyperthyroidism and ophthalmopathy. Trimming removed 5 bases at V and 4 bases at J, with 17 bases between. The CDR3 length is 15 residues. This clonotype came up many times. It was RNA transcripts that yielded the amplified TCR beta CDR3 regions. RT-PCR in the first round (using the HTBI primer set) targeted the TCR CDR3. TCRdb reanalysed the multiplex PCR reads using MiXCR and keeps one entry per CDR3 protein. The table has about 210,000 distinct CDR3 sequences, approximately 17% seen once; the top ten hold approximately 50%.

This clonotype was obtained from a man aged 45-65 years with Graves' hyperthyroidism. Specimen: blood. The chain recombines TRBV12-3 or TRBV12-4 with TRBJ2-5; D is unclear. The CDR3 coding sequence is TGTGCCAGCAGTACCCGTGATAGGGCAGGAGAGACCCAGTACTTC. Translating gives CASSTRDRAGETQYF.